This TCR beta chain derives from a study of T cell repertoires in cytomegalovirus infection. TCRdb reprocessed the reads via MiXCR and lists one record per CDR3 protein. The sample consists of 480,000 or so distinct CDR3 sequences, roughly 10% of them appearing once. This CDR3 spans 17 amino acids. Germline CDR1 GTSNPN, CDR2 SVGIG (reference sequence). V lost 2 bases to trimming and J lost 0 bases, with 17 bases between them. Ten or more counts support this clonotype. Source material: PBMCs. This chain joins TRBV30 and TRBJ2-4; D tentatively fits TRBD1 or TRBD2 (5 bases each). This TCR derives from a human donor in good health (CMV status not recorded). Some clones in this sample may be carry-over from other donors' samples. The CDR3 bases are TGTGCCTGGAGTTCCCCGGGACCGGCCTTAGCCAAAAACATTCAGTACTTC. Protein product: CAWSSPGPALAKNIQYF.